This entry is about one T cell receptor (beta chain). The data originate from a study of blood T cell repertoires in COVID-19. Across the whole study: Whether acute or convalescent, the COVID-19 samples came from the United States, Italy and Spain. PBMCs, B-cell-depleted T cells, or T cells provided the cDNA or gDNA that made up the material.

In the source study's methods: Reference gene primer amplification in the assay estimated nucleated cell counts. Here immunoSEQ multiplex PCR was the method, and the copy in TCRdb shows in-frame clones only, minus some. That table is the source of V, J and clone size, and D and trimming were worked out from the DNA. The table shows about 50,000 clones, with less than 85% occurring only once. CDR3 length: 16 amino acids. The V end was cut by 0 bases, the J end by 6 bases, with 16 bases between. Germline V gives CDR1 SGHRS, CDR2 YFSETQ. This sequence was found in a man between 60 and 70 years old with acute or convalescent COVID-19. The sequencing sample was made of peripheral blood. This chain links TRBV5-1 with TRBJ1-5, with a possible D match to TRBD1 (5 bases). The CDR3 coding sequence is TGCGCCAGCAGCTTGGGGGTCAGGGAAGAAGGTCAGCCCCAGCATTTT. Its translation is CASSLGVREEGQPQHF.